The 19 T cell receptor beta chains in this list originate from one sample, sequenced in a study of T cells in localized non-small cell lung cancer. Here immunoSEQ multiplex PCR was the method, and the copy in TCRdb shows in-frame clones only, minus some. The table includes about 33,000 clones, around 77% detected once. The sample was peripheral blood, taken before any cancer treatment. The receptors originated from a male donor older than 55 with stage III squamous cell lung carcinoma.

This chain uses TRBV9 with TRBJ1-1, with no clear D. Germline CDR1 is SGDLS and CDR2 is YYNGEE. CDR3 length: 10 residues. With 7 bases removed from V and 3 bases from J, the gap between germline ends came to 4 bases. The CDR3 bases are TGTGCCAGCGGTGACACTGAAGCTTTCTTT. It yields the protein CASGDTEAFF.

This clone occurred once. The J gene is TRBJ1-6, the V gene TRBV9; 8 nucleotides line up with TRBD1. V trimming: 4 bases; J trimming: 10 bases; junction bases outside the gene matches: 10. This CDR3 is 15 amino acids long. Germline V lookup: CDR1 SGDLS, CDR2 YYNGEE. In DNA, the CDR3 is TGTGCCAGCAGCCAACCTCCGACAGGGGACTCACCCCTCCACTTT. This gives the protein CASSQPPTGDSPLHF.

V is TRBV28 and J is TRBJ2-3; D is perhaps TRBD1 (6 bases). The CDR3 has 14 residues. Germline V gives CDR1 MDHEN, CDR2 SYDVKM. The V gene lost 2 bases and the J gene lost 7 bases, with 13 bases spanning the gap. CDR3 residues: CASSLGGQFHTQYF. The CDR3 DNA follows: TGTGCCAGCAGTTTAGGGGGCCAGTTCCATACGCAGTATTTT.

The chain joins TRBV25-1 to TRBJ1-5; 10 nucleotides agree with TRBD1. With V trimmed by 4 bases and J by 5 bases, 5 bases remained unmatched. This CDR3 is 15 amino acids long. Looked up from germline, CDR1 is MGHDK and CDR2 is SYGVNS. CDR3 DNA: TGTGCCAGCAGTGCCTCGGACAGGGGGGATCAGCCCCAGCATTTT. This sequence encodes CASSASDRGDQPQHF.

The chain links TRBV7-2 to TRBJ2-7; possibly TRBD1 or TRBD2 for D (5 bases each). V was cut by 5 bases and J by 5 bases, with 22 bases left in between. This CDR3 comprises 16 residues. CDR1 and CDR2 (germline): SGHTA, FQGNSA. The CDR3 sequence is CASSLRPGTTFDEQYF. The CDR3 coding sequence is TGTGCCAGCAGCCTTCGTCCCGGGACGACGTTCGACGAGCAGTACTTC.

This clone is classed as medium-sized (0.01 to 0.1%). Other nucleotide sequences in the sample specify the same CDR3. This chain uses TRBV27 with TRBJ1-1; D remains ambiguous. Looked up from germline, CDR1 is MNHEY and CDR2 is SMNVEV (reference sequence). Trimming left V 8 bases short and J 1 base short, with 11 bases between. CDR3 length: 13 amino acids. The CDR3 nucleotides read TGTGCCAGCTTCTTCGGCCCGAACACTGAAGCTTTCTTT. This encodes CASFFGPNTEAFF.

The chain has TRBV11-2 and TRBJ2-1, with 7 positions matching TRBD1. This CDR3 has 15 residues. V shed 4 bases, J shed 9 bases, and the junction held 12 bases outside the gene matches. The germline gives CDR1 SGHAT, CDR2 FQNNGV. The CDR3 coding sequence is TGTGCCAGCAGCTCCGGACAGGCCCTTCTTTTTGAGCAGTTCTTC. Translated: CASSSGQALLFEQFF.

J is TRBJ1-1 and V is TRBV5-6; unclear D gene. Germline V lookup: CDR1 SGHDT, CDR2 YYEEEE. This CDR3 has 14 amino acids. Trimming shortened V by 0 bases and J by 1 base, and 7 bases separated the two germline ends. The CDR3 sequence is CASSLVGRNTEAFF. The CDR3 DNA reads TGTGCCAGCAGCTTGGTGGGGAGGAACACTGAAGCTTTCTTT.

The J gene is TRBJ2-7, the V gene TRBV6-6; D gene unclear. The V and J ends lost 0 bases and 3 bases respectively, with 9 bases between them. The CDR3 covers 14 residues. Per the germline V gene, CDR1 is MNHNY and CDR2 is SVGAGI (reference sequence). CDR3 DNA: TGTGCCAGCAGTTACTCGAGGCGGATCTACGAGCAGTACTTC. Its protein product is CASSYSRRIYEQYF.

This clone has a single count. This chain connects TRBV5-1 to TRBJ2-3; the D gene is possibly TRBD1 (5 bases). The V gene lost 0 bases and the J gene lost 6 bases, with 8 bases spanning the gap. Germline CDR1 SGHRS, CDR2 YFSETQ. The CDR3 is 13 amino acids. The CDR3 region is CASSLAKGDTQYF. CDR3 nucleotides: TGCGCCAGCAGCTTGGCCAAGGGGGATACGCAGTATTTT.

The rearrangement uses TRBV11-2 and TRBJ2-5, with D unresolved. The CDR3 sequence is 14 residues long. Per the germline V gene, CDR1 is SGHAT and CDR2 is FQNNGV. With 1 base removed from V and 2 bases from J, the gap between germline ends came to 8 bases. The DNA for the CDR3 is TGTGCCAGCAGCTTAGCTCAGTTACAAGAGACCCAGTACTTC. Encoded protein: CASSLAQLQETQYF.

Turning to this clone: Other nucleotide sequences in the sample specify the same CDR3. V and J are TRBV30 and TRBJ1-5; 7 bases match TRBD1. Looked up from germline, CDR1 is GTSNPN and CDR2 is SVGIG (reference sequence). The V gene end was trimmed by 1 base and the J gene end by 2 bases; junction bases not matched to a gene: 11. The CDR3 runs to 17 residues. CDR3 sequence (DNA): TGTGCCTGGAGTGGGGGGAGGGGGCGGCTGGGCAATCAGCCCCAGCATTTT. Amino acids: CAWSGGRGRLGNQPQHF.

This clone was counted only a few times. The J gene is TRBJ2-7, the V gene TRBV4-3; TRBD2 might be the D (6 bases). Trimming cost V 5 bases and J 3 bases, with 17 bases left between them. Germline V gene lookup returns CDR1 LGHNA and CDR2 YSLEER. The CDR3 totals 15 residues. CDR3 protein: CASSARLGGYYEQYF. The DNA for the CDR3 is TGCGCCAGCAGCGCCCGACTAGGAGGGTACTACGAGCAGTACTTC.

This sequence joins TRBV29-1 and TRBJ2-6; D is uncertain. V lost 6 bases, J lost 0 bases, and 6 bases lay in between. Germline V lookup: CDR1 SQVTM, CDR2 ANQGSEA. CDR3 length equals 13 residues. The CDR3: CSVAPSGANVLTF. In DNA form, the CDR3 reads TGCAGCGTCGCGCCCTCTGGGGCCAACGTCCTGACTTTC. The full variable domain, in which reference TRBV29-1 and TRBJ2-6 provide the parts outside the CDR3, is SAVISQKPSRDICQRGTSLTIQCQVDSQVTMMFWYRQQPGQSLTLIATANQGSEATYESGFVIDKFPISRPNLTFSTLTVSNMSPEDSSIYLCSVAPSGANVLTFGAGSRLTVL.

This clone came up a few times. The chain combines TRBV28 with TRBJ1-5; D is perhaps TRBD1 (5 bases). V was trimmed by 4 bases and J by 4 bases, leaving 11 bases between them. The CDR3 totals 14 residues. CDR1 MDHEN and CDR2 SYDVKM come from the germline V gene. The CDR3, as DNA: TGTGCCAGCAGTTCCGGGGGTTCAAATCAGCCCCAGCATTTT. Protein product: CASSSGGSNQPQHF.

Here the CDR3 reads CASSYPAGATDTQYF. The CDR3 DNA is TGTGCCAGCAGCTACCCAGCGGGAGCCACAGATACGCAGTATTTT. The chain uses TRBV7-8 and TRBJ2-3, with 8 nucleotides matching TRBD2. This CDR3 is built from 15 residues. Germline trimming cut 4 bases from V and 2 bases from J; bases unmatched to any gene: 5. Germline CDR1 SGHVS, CDR2 FQNEAQ.

This rearrangement joins TRBV27 to TRBJ2-2, with 8 bases matching TRBD1. The CDR3 runs 16 residues. Germline values: CDR1 MNHEY, CDR2 SMNVEV (reference sequence). Trimming removed 6 bases from V and 2 bases from J; junction bases left unmatched: 8. The CDR3 region has the DNA TGTGCCAGCAGGGACAGGGCCCACATTAACACCGGGGAGCTGTTTTTT. This sequence encodes CASRDRAHINTGELFF.

This chain connects TRBV27 to TRBJ2-1; 9 nucleotides agree with TRBD1. The trim removed 10 bases at V and 8 bases at J, leaving 9 bases unmatched. CDR1 is MNHEY and CDR2 is SMNVEV in the germline V gene (reference sequence). This CDR3 spans 13 amino acids. CDR3 nucleotide sequence: TGTGCCACCCTACAGGGGGCAAGCGATGAGCAGTTCTTC. This gives the protein CATLQGASDEQFF.

The chain has TRBV28 and TRBJ1-2; D remains ambiguous. The length of the CDR3 is 11 residues. Germline-derived CDR1 and CDR2 are MDHEN and SYDVKM. Trimming stripped 5 bases from V and 3 bases from J, with 4 bases between. The CDR3 region has the DNA TGTGCCAGCAGTCTGCACTATGGCTACACCTTC. Encoded protein: CASSLHYGYTF.